This TCR beta chain was captured by sequencing in a study of shared clonotypes between healthy human individuals. For the study at large: The donor group consisted of a couple of women and three men, aged 18 to 49.

TCRdb's table, derived via immunoSEQ multiplex PCR, lists solely in-frame clones and lacks some. The sample records roughly 2.5 million clones, around nine tenths being singletons. Overall study results and limits: Generation of non-shared clonotypes was less probable than generation of clonotypes shared by all four donors. It was expected that sequencing depth would affect clonotype sharing among donors.

Trimming at V came to 0 bases and at J to 1 base, leaving 0 bases not matched to a gene. This CDR3 comprises 15 residues. Germline V gives CDR1 SGDLS, CDR2 YYNGEE. Comments on this clone: Its antigen remains unknown. Different DNA sequences within this sample yield the same CDR3.

Those who donated were healthy HIV-negative adults, with no recent acute infections or vaccinations reported. This chain links TRBV9 with TRBJ2-2; 7 nucleotides align to TRBD2. The clonotype was recovered from a man between 18 and 29 years old in good health. The source material was naive CD4+ T cells sorted from blood. Subset noted: CD45RA+ positively selected. Here the CDR3 reads CASSVAGGNTGELFF. The DNA for the CDR3 is TGTGCCAGCAGCGTAGCGGGAGGGAACACCGGGGAGCTGTTTTTT.